Included here is one TCR beta chain sequence, with context. Its antigen is as yet unknown. This specimen comes from a study of a mutant IDH1 vaccine in newly diagnosed glioma. Study information: Treatment recipients were approximately 60% male and about 40% female, and their mean age was roughly 40 years. Before enrollment, the patients had been treated with radiotherapy alone, temozolomide alone, or both together. Most of them had received both.

Time point specified: week 11, during vaccination. What each vaccine dose contained was 300 ug of mutant IDH1 20-mer peptide, accompanied by topical imiquimod. There are 17 residues in the CDR3. J was trimmed by 4 bases and V by 5 bases; bases with no gene match: 10. Germline values: CDR1 MDHEN, CDR2 SYDVKM. Clones were sequenced by immunoSEQ multiplex PCR, and TCRdb holds only the in-frame ones, with some missing. Of about 130,000 clones listed, roughly 75% were seen once; the top ten hold under 7%. The source of this sequence is a man aged 35 to 55 with glioma. V is TRBV28 and J is TRBJ1-5; TRBD1 agrees at 11 bases. The sample was PBMCs, taken from a glioma patient whose treatment included an IDH1 peptide vaccine. DNA for the CDR3: TGTGCCAGCAGTGTAAGGACAGGGGGCATTTGGAATCAGCCCCAGCATTTT. This encodes CASSVRTGGIWNQPQHF.